This TCR beta chain was found in a study of T cells in Graves' hyperthyroidism and ophthalmopathy. Study-level findings and limits: Before onset, by a median of around six months, the model predicted ophthalmopathy.

V shed 6 bases and J shed 2 bases, with 7 bases lying between them. The CDR3 spans 13 residues. Germline CDR1 SNHLY, CDR2 FYNNEI. Among the patients, aged 18 to 65, hyperthyroidism was newly diagnosed and had lasted under 2 months. It was uncontrolled infection, other autoimmune disease, pregnancy or lactation that excluded patients. This sample holds PBMCs from roughly 10 ml fresh peripheral blood. This clonotype was counted ten times or more. Its target is unknown. Amplification yielded TCR beta CDR3 regions, with RNA transcripts as the source. HTBI primers were used for first-round RT-PCR of the TCR CDR3. In TCRdb, the multiplex PCR reads were re-called with MiXCR into one record per CDR3 protein. The top ten hold roughly 18% of the sample, which has about 560,000 distinct CDR3 sequences, 16% seen once.

The specimen was blood. This chain connects TRBV2 to TRBJ1-4; D is possibly TRBD1 (5 bases). This sequence originates from a woman aged 18-29 years with Graves' hyperthyroidism. The CDR3 protein is CASSRDTNEKLFF. The DNA for the CDR3 is TGTGCCAGCAGCCGGGACACTAATGAAAAACTGTTTTTT. Looking up the rest from reference TRBV2 and TRBJ1-4 gives the full variable domain: EPEVTQTPSHQVTQMGQEVILRCVPISNHLYFYWYRQILGQKVEFLVSFYNNEISEKSEIFDDQFSVERPDGSNFTLKIRSTKLEDSAMYFCASSRDTNEKLFFGSGTQLSVL.